This entry describes one T cell receptor (beta chain). Which antigen it targets is not known. Base qualities were left out, and no much larger clone turns up one base away. The germline V gene encodes CDR1 LGHNA and CDR2 YSLEER. V ends up 2 bases short and J 7 bases short, with an unmatched junction base count of 4. The CDR3 measures 15 amino acids from cysteine to phenylalanine. The sequence is cut down to CDR3 DNA, 45 bases in frame from base 1. The immunoSEQ Assay was used to sequence TCR beta CDR3 regions from DNA. The study's processing was this. T cell density was computed as TCR beta template counts normalized to usable DNA estimated by amplifying housekeeping genes. Richness was estimated using the preseqR package, with extrapolation to 400,000 templates for PBMC samples and to 120,000 templates for tissue samples. Clonality was defined as one minus Pielou's evenness. Tissue-enriched TCRs were identified by differential abundance testing using productive amino-acid clonotypes, minimum total count 5 and alpha 0.1. The Jaccard Index and the Morisita Overlap Index were used to measure repertoire overlap between compartments. GLIPH grouped TCR beta CDR3s together with public tetramer-defined viral CDR3s, and a viral motif had to include at least three viral sequences and show V-gene enrichment. TCRdb holds this immuneACCESS table with in-frame rearrangements only. Some clones are missing; in checked studies, unresolved V genes explain under half, and the rest has no known cause. The V and J calls and clone size were taken over from that table, and D and trimming were inferred from the DNA. The sample has around 30,000 clones on record, roughly 94% of them singletons. The ten biggest clones cover 0.73% of the sample.

The data belong to a study of T cells in localized non-small cell lung cancer (dated by TCRdb to about 2020). Notes on the research overall: T cell repertoires of 200 to 300 early-stage NSCLC patients were analyzed, with tumors being compared against uninvolved tumor-adjacent lungs. The cohort comprised around 240 treatment-naïve NSCLC patients with resected, localized lung tumors. Of the NSCLC patients, 129 were male and approximately 100 were female, and the mean age was approximately 66 years.

At diagnosis, tumor, uninvolved tumor-adjacent lung and peripheral blood were collected and then preserved as a mix of FFPE and fresh-frozen material. For TCR repertoire profiling, blood samples were analyzed in the form of peripheral blood mononuclear cells. General conclusions and limits of the study: Of the top 100 tumor clones, a median of about 53 were detected in paired uninvolved adjacent lung; roughly 26 were also among that lung's top 100. Because multi-region tumor sequencing was not done, intratumor heterogeneity could not be ruled out. Uninvolved tumor-adjacent lung showed the highest T cell clonality, higher than tumor, which suggests more focused antigenic responses in the uninvolved tumor-adjacent lung. Because the study design was exploratory, TCR variables were selected using unadjusted p-values without false-discovery rate correction. Longer overall survival was associated with higher blood T cell density, whereas shorter survival was associated with higher adjacent-lung clonality.

Rearrangement joined TRBV4-3 to TRBJ1-3, with 11 central nucleotides matching TRBD1. The sequencing here drew on peripheral blood, taken before any cancer treatment. This TCR was sampled from a woman aged 40-69 years with stage I lung adenocarcinoma. The CDR3 region has the sequence CASSQLGDRGNTIYF. The DNA reads TGCGCCAGCAGCCAACTCGGGGACAGGGGGAACACCATATATTTT.